These T cell receptor beta chains were read from a single sample in a study of early T cells in non-severe SARS-CoV-2 infection. TCRdb re-derived calls from the 5' RACE reads in MiXCR, one entry per CDR3 protein. The table shows about 20,000 distinct CDR3 sequences, with under 4.5% occurring only once. Sequences were obtained from whole blood. The receptor set was obtained from an adult who was a healthcare worker with PCR-confirmed SARS-CoV-2 infection or an uninfected control (not recorded which). Both conserved end residues are part of each CDR3. D genes are given only for firm matches. Not every row has a clone size; where given, it reads once, few, many or a size class.

clone_size: many
v_call: TRBV6-2/TRBV6-3
j_call: TRBJ2-7
d_call: NA
cdr3_aa: CASSYTGVGFYEQYF
cdr3_nt: TGTGCCAGCAGTTACACCGGCGTGGGGTTTTACGAGCAGTACTTC

clone_size: many
v_call: TRBV7-9
j_call: TRBJ2-4
d_call: NA
cdr3_aa: CASSNNRVSAKNIQYF
cdr3_nt: TGTGCCAGCAGCAACAACAGGGTTAGTGCCAAAAACATTCAGTACTTC

clone_size: medium-sized
v_call: TRBV30
j_call: TRBJ1-1
d_call: TRBD1
cdr3_aa: CAWGRGHESEAFF
cdr3_nt: TGTGCCTGGGGCAGGGGGCATGAGTCTGAAGCTTTCTTT

clone_size: many
v_call: TRBV29-1
j_call: TRBJ2-5
d_call: NA
cdr3_aa: CSVNREGVQETQYF
cdr3_nt: TGCAGCGTTAACAGGGAGGGGGTCCAAGAGACCCAGTACTTC

clone_size: many
v_call: TRBV7-8
j_call: TRBJ2-1
d_call: TRBD2
cdr3_aa: CASTRGLAGAGISYNEQFF
cdr3_nt: TGTGCCAGCACCCGGGGACTAGCGGGGGCGGGGATCTCCTACAATGAGCAGTTCTTC

clone_size: many
v_call: TRBV19
j_call: TRBJ2-1
d_call: NA
cdr3_aa: CASSRALGSYNEQFF
cdr3_nt: TGTGCCAGTAGTCGGGCTTTGGGGTCCTACAATGAGCAGTTCTTC

clone_size: many
v_call: TRBV29-1
j_call: TRBJ1-1
d_call: NA
cdr3_aa: CSVVDRMNTEAFF
cdr3_nt: TGCAGCGTTGTAGACAGAATGAACACTGAAGCTTTCTTT

clone_size: medium-sized
v_call: TRBV6-5
j_call: TRBJ2-3
d_call: NA
cdr3_aa: CASRPTRVSADTQYF
cdr3_nt: TGTGCCAGCAGGCCCACTAGGGTTAGCGCAGATACGCAGTATTTT

clone_size: NA
v_call: TRBV6-1
j_call: TRBJ2-3
d_call: NA
cdr3_aa: CASSEWPSAGITDTQYF
cdr3_nt: TGTGCCAGCAGTGAGTGGCCATCGGCGGGGATCACAGATACGCAGTATTTT

clone_size: many
v_call: TRBV19
j_call: TRBJ1-5
d_call: NA
cdr3_aa: CASSIKGDQPQHF
cdr3_nt: TGTGCCAGTAGTATTAAAGGGGATCAGCCCCAGCATTTT

clone_size: few
v_call: TRBV20-1
j_call: TRBJ2-3
d_call: TRBD2
cdr3_aa: CSASWVAGVTDTQYF
cdr3_nt: TGCAGTGCTAGTTGGGTAGCGGGGGTCACAGATACGCAGTATTTT

clone_size: many
v_call: TRBV20-1
j_call: TRBJ1-5
d_call: TRBD1
cdr3_aa: CSARDRDDSDSNQPQHF
cdr3_nt: TGCAGTGCTAGGGACAGGGATGATAGCGATAGCAATCAGCCCCAGCATTTT

clone_size: few
v_call: TRBV9
j_call: TRBJ1-4
d_call: TRBD1
cdr3_aa: CASSVGTGHEKLFF
cdr3_nt: TGTGCCAGCAGCGTAGGGACAGGACATGAAAAACTGTTTTTT

clone_size: many
v_call: TRBV29-1
j_call: TRBJ2-1
d_call: NA
cdr3_aa: CSVVRVESPHPRNEQFF
cdr3_nt: TGCAGCGTTGTCAGGGTTGAATCCCCGCATCCTAGGAATGAGCAGTTCTTC

clone_size: few
v_call: TRBV7-9
j_call: TRBJ1-1
d_call: NA
cdr3_aa: CASSLTGTNTEAFF
cdr3_nt: TGTGCCAGCAGCTTAACAGGGACGAACACTGAAGCTTTCTTT

clone_size: many
v_call: TRBV7-2
j_call: TRBJ2-7
d_call: TRBD1
cdr3_aa: CASSPGTEYEQYF
cdr3_nt: TGTGCCAGCAGCCCGGGGACAGAATACGAGCAGTACTTC

clone_size: many
v_call: TRBV5-1
j_call: TRBJ2-7
d_call: NA
cdr3_aa: CASSLGHRSYEQYF
cdr3_nt: TGCGCCAGCAGCTTGGGGCACCGGAGCTACGAGCAGTACTTC

clone_size: many
v_call: TRBV4-3
j_call: TRBJ1-1
d_call: NA
cdr3_aa: CASSQDPHTLGGRNTEAFF
cdr3_nt: TGCGCCAGCAGCCAAGACCCTCATACCCTCGGGGGGAGAAACACTGAAGCTTTCTTT

clone_size: many
v_call: TRBV19
j_call: TRBJ2-4
d_call: NA
cdr3_aa: CASSSRSYKNIQYF
cdr3_nt: TGTGCCAGTAGTTCCCGCAGCTACAAAAACATTCAGTACTTC

clone_size: many
v_call: TRBV14
j_call: TRBJ2-7
d_call: NA
cdr3_aa: CASSPSRIYYEQYF
cdr3_nt: TGTGCCAGCAGCCCTTCGCGCATTTACTACGAGCAGTACTTC

clone_size: many
v_call: TRBV7-9
j_call: TRBJ2-7
d_call: NA
cdr3_aa: CASSLAGGDQGEQYF
cdr3_nt: TGTGCCAGCAGCTTAGCGGGCGGGGATCAAGGCGAGCAGTACTTC

clone_size: few
v_call: TRBV2
j_call: TRBJ2-2
d_call: NA
cdr3_aa: CASSEAGGSVAGELFF
cdr3_nt: TGTGCCAGCAGTGAAGCGGGGGGATCCGTCGCCGGGGAGCTGTTTTTT

clone_size: many
v_call: TRBV29-1
j_call: TRBJ2-7
d_call: TRBD1
cdr3_aa: CSVEAPRAGQGPEQYF
cdr3_nt: TGCAGCGTTGAAGCCCCGCGCGCGGGACAGGGACCCGAGCAGTACTTC

clone_size: many
v_call: TRBV19
j_call: TRBJ2-4
d_call: TRBD1
cdr3_aa: CASSMYPGGEYNIQYF
cdr3_nt: TGTGCCAGTAGTATGTATCCAGGGGGCGAATATAACATTCAGTACTTC

clone_size: NA
v_call: TRBV11-2
j_call: TRBJ1-1
d_call: TRBD1
cdr3_aa: CASSYNRGTNTEAFF
cdr3_nt: TGTGCCAGCAGCTACAACAGGGGCACCAACACTGAAGCTTTCTTT

clone_size: medium-sized
v_call: TRBV5-4
j_call: TRBJ1-2
d_call: NA
cdr3_aa: CASSLDSVSYGYTF
cdr3_nt: TGTGCCAGCAGCTTGGATTCGGTGTCCTATGGCTACACCTTC

clone_size: many
v_call: TRBV5-1
j_call: TRBJ2-1
d_call: NA
cdr3_aa: CASSKSDWEQFF
cdr3_nt: TGCGCCAGCAGTAAAAGCGATTGGGAGCAGTTCTTC

clone_size: medium-sized
v_call: TRBV11-2
j_call: TRBJ2-3
d_call: TRBD2
cdr3_aa: CASSLGSPLAVVGDTQYF
cdr3_nt: TGTGCCAGCAGCTTAGGAAGTCCCCTAGCGGTCGTGGGGGATACGCAGTATTTT

clone_size: NA
v_call: TRBV5-1
j_call: TRBJ2-1
d_call: NA
cdr3_aa: CASSLQQSNEQFF
cdr3_nt: TGCGCCAGCAGCTTGCAGCAGTCCAATGAGCAGTTCTTC

clone_size: many
v_call: TRBV5-6
j_call: TRBJ2-3
d_call: NA
cdr3_aa: CASSAGTTDTQYF
cdr3_nt: TGTGCCAGCAGCGCCGGGACAACCGATACGCAGTATTTT

clone_size: NA
v_call: TRBV18
j_call: TRBJ2-7
d_call: NA
cdr3_aa: CASSPVPGTSSYEQYF
cdr3_nt: TGTGCCAGCTCACCGGTCCCCGGGACTTCCTCCTACGAGCAGTACTTC

clone_size: few
v_call: TRBV6-5
j_call: TRBJ1-1
d_call: NA
cdr3_aa: CASSYSKNTEAFF
cdr3_nt: TGTGCCAGCAGTTACTCAAAGAACACTGAAGCTTTCTTT

clone_size: many
v_call: TRBV7-8
j_call: TRBJ2-1
d_call: TRBD2
cdr3_aa: CASSLVVLAGGPWNEQFF
cdr3_nt: TGTGCCAGCAGCTTAGTTGTGCTAGCGGGGGGGCCGTGGAATGAGCAGTTCTTC

clone_size: many
v_call: TRBV11-2
j_call: TRBJ2-3
d_call: NA
cdr3_aa: CASSLRRDTQYF
cdr3_nt: TGTGCCAGCAGCTTAAGGCGAGATACGCAGTATTTT

clone_size: NA
v_call: TRBV6-5
j_call: TRBJ2-5
d_call: NA
cdr3_aa: CASSGMGAGETQYF
cdr3_nt: TGTGCCAGCAGTGGCATGGGGGCCGGTGAGACCCAGTACTTC

clone_size: many
v_call: TRBV5-1
j_call: TRBJ1-3
d_call: NA
cdr3_aa: CASSLEAGSSGNTIYF
cdr3_nt: TGCGCCAGCAGCTTGGAGGCGGGTTCCTCTGGAAACACCATATATTTT

clone_size: many
v_call: TRBV11-2
j_call: TRBJ1-2
d_call: NA
cdr3_aa: CASSQDRNYGYTF
cdr3_nt: TGTGCCAGCAGCCAGGACAGAAACTATGGCTACACCTTC

clone_size: many
v_call: TRBV7-9
j_call: TRBJ2-3
d_call: TRBD2
cdr3_aa: CASSSGTSGDTQYF
cdr3_nt: TGTGCCAGCAGCTCCGGGACTAGCGGAGATACGCAGTATTTT

clone_size: NA
v_call: TRBV29-1
j_call: TRBJ2-1
d_call: NA
cdr3_aa: CSVVGDRNEQFF
cdr3_nt: TGCAGCGTTGTAGGAGACCGCAATGAGCAGTTCTTC

clone_size: few
v_call: TRBV7-2
j_call: TRBJ2-5
d_call: NA
cdr3_aa: CASSSYDTPAQETQYF
cdr3_nt: TGTGCCAGCAGCTCCTACGACACCCCGGCTCAAGAGACCCAGTACTTC

clone_size: many
v_call: TRBV6-4
j_call: TRBJ2-7
d_call: NA
cdr3_aa: CASSETVRALQYF
cdr3_nt: TGTGCCAGCAGCGAAACCGTACGAGCCCTGCAGTACTTC

clone_size: NA
v_call: TRBV24-1
j_call: TRBJ2-3
d_call: NA
cdr3_aa: CATSDSASSSTDTQYF
cdr3_nt: TGTGCCACCAGTGATTCGGCTAGCTCTAGCACAGATACGCAGTATTTT

clone_size: medium-sized
v_call: TRBV11-2
j_call: TRBJ2-7
d_call: NA
cdr3_aa: CASSFGIGSTYEQYF
cdr3_nt: TGTGCCAGCAGCTTTGGGATCGGAAGTACCTACGAGCAGTACTTC

clone_size: many
v_call: TRBV5-1
j_call: TRBJ2-2
d_call: NA
cdr3_aa: CASSSLSGPGELFF
cdr3_nt: TGCGCCAGCTCCTCCCTCTCAGGTCCCGGGGAGCTGTTTTTT

clone_size: many
v_call: TRBV3-1
j_call: TRBJ1-2
d_call: NA
cdr3_aa: CASSHSSQGGTAAYGYTF
cdr3_nt: TGTGCCAGCAGCCACTCCTCCCAAGGGGGAACAGCTGCCTATGGCTACACCTTC